This T cell receptor beta chain was obtained from a study of Graves' ophthalmopathy and Graves' hyperthyroidism. CDR3 regions of TCR beta were amplified from RNA transcripts. First-round RT-PCR employed HTBI primers, with a second-round multiplex PCR after it. One entry per CDR3 protein results from TCRdb running MiXCR on the multiplex PCR reads. The sample has over 450,000 distinct CDR3 sequences; under 15% are singletons. This clonotype has at least ten counts. Germline V gene data show CDR1 as SGHAT and CDR2 as FQNNGV. V gave up 5 bases and J gave up 5 bases, with 13 bases separating them. This CDR3 contains 13 residues.

The chain has TRBV11-2 and TRBJ2-7, with D uncertain. The sample was blood. The receptor's source is a woman aged 25-40 years with Graves' ophthalmopathy. The CDR3 bases are TGTGCCAGCAGCGTCGAAAGGCAGCACGAGCAGTACTTC. Protein sequence: CASSVERQHEQYF.